This T cell receptor (beta chain) was identified in a study of PD-1 blockade in classical Hodgkin lymphoma (dated by TCRdb to about 2020). For the study in its entirety: Nivolumab dosing was 3 mg/kg intravenously every 2 weeks, continuing until either disease progression or unacceptable toxicity. The study used CyTOF and TCR beta sequencing to define a peripheral blood immune signature of response to PD-1 blockade in classical Hodgkin lymphoma. Beyond this particular receptor, the publication reports: Newly diagnosed patients were reported to have lower baseline TCR diversity than healthy donors, and relapsed/refractory patients were reported to have lower baseline TCR diversity still. Lower diversity was observed in patients in whom nivolumab was started less than 1 year after ASCT, and these patients were excluded from later analyses so that confounding by immune reconstitution would be avoided. A significant rise by C4D1 was seen in CD4+ but not CD8+ TCR diversity (p=0.0027 vs p=0.16), with the rise being most apparent in complete responders (p=0.02). Trial patients achieving complete response had baseline diversity similar to newly diagnosed patients, whereas partial responders and progressors had significantly lower diversity. The study covered only a single clinical trial cohort, and the causes of the repertoire differences, possibly disease activity or prior therapy, were still not defined.

According to the germline V gene, CDR1 reads SGHDT and CDR2 reads YYEEEE. Trimming takes 4 bases from V and 5 bases from J, and the germline ends sit 15 bases apart. Including cysteine and phenylalanine, the CDR3 has 15 amino acids. The CDR3 DNA has 45 bases and is translated from base 1. The Qiagen DNeasy kit was used to extract genomic DNA both from unsorted PBMCs and from the negatively selected CD4+ and CD8+ fractions. TCR beta CDR3 regions were subjected to amplification by immunoSEQ multiplex PCR with primers that anneal to V and J segments. A synthetic immune receptor repertoire was used to minimize amplification bias, and remaining bias was computationally removed after sequencing. From the authors' description of their analysis: Custom Python scripts were used to quantify repertoire diversity as the Shannon entropy index. Unsorted, CD4+ and CD8+ repertoires were analyzed separately, except in combined analyses where CD4+ and CD8+ sequences were merged in silico. Clonal expansion was defined as a frequency increase of at least 2-fold after treatment compared with C1D1, and clones undetected at baseline were assigned a pseudocount of 0.5. Singleton clones were defined as clones with 0 or 1 copy at C1D1, and non-singleton clones were defined as clones with 2 or more copies. By matching protein sequences in sorted samples from the same patient, clones expanded in unsorted samples were annotated as CD4+, CD8+ or unknown. Wilcoxon tests on paired samples were used to test diversity changes from C1D1 to C4D1. The table comes from immuneACCESS by way of TCRdb, which keeps in-frame sequences with V and J called. Part of the clones is missing from these tables; in studies checked, under half for an unresolved V gene and the rest for unknown reasons. V, J and clone size reflect that table, while D and trimming were determined from the DNA. In all, the sample holds approximately 6,300 clones, and roughly 67% of those were seen once. The ten largest clones add up to over 10% of the sample.

In the case of this clone: Its antigen is unknown. Base-call qualities are not available, and no considerably larger clone is one nucleotide away.

What this sample's time point label stands for: cycle 4 day 1 (C4D1), after more than five weeks of nivolumab. Every trial patient had relapsed after autologous stem cell transplantation, and cohorts A, B and C differed in prior brentuximab vedotin exposure. CD8+ T cells were purified from thawed PBMCs by magnetic negative selection with a Miltenyi CD8+ T cell isolation kit. The trial cohort included 45 to 65 patients with relapsed/refractory classical Hodgkin lymphoma, and each patient had a best overall response of complete response, partial response or progressive disease. Trial patients were treated with single-agent nivolumab in the multi-cohort phase II CheckMate 205 trial. An independent review committee assessed best overall response using the 2007 International Working Group response criteria. Trial PBMCs were obtained immediately prior to nivolumab initiation (C1D1) and on therapy at cycle 2 day 1 and cycle 4 day 1. Peripheral blood was collected in 8 mL Vacutainer Cell Preparation Tubes, from which PBMCs were isolated by centrifugation and then cryopreserved. Purified CD4+ and CD8+ fractions were prepared only for cases where an additional PBMC sample was available. Magnetically labelled cells were removed on LS columns in a quadroMACS separator, and the flow-through was retained as the purified fraction.

The clonotype comes from a human donor with classical Hodgkin lymphoma. The source material was CD8+ T cells from blood, sampled before the fourth cycle of nivolumab. The sequence joins TRBV5-6 to TRBJ1-4, and perhaps TRBD1 as D gene, on 6 matching bases. The CDR3 in this case is CASSGGWARNEKLFF. The nucleotides read TGTGCCAGCAGCGGGGGCTGGGCACGAAATGAAAAACTGTTTTTT.